A single TCR beta chain is shown here with its context. This sample was included in a study of sequential checkpoint blockade in melanoma. Study-level background: First-line arms were nivolumab then ipilimumab, or the reverse, randomized 1:1. Both treatment sequences were followed by maintenance nivolumab.

Sequencing was performed with immunoSEQ multiplex PCR; in TCRdb, only in-frame clones are kept and a portion is missing. Of more than 30,000 clones listed, approximately 86% are singletons. This CDR3 contains 13 residues. The germline V gene encodes CDR1 WSHSY and CDR2 SAAADI. V gave up 7 bases and J gave up 6 bases, with 14 bases separating them. Treatment noted: randomized to nivolumab then ipilimumab (arm A) or the reverse (arm B). Patients had received no earlier DNA-damaging chemotherapy. Sorted cells were live CD3+CD8+, lacking CD19 and CD56, from PBMCs. Sequencing was performed on CD8+ T cells sorted from blood (inferred from file names), taken from a patient given nivolumab and ipilimumab in sequence. The receptor was isolated from a human donor with melanoma. The rearrangement links TRBV10-2 to TRBJ2-3; TRBD1 might be the D (5 bases). The CDR3 sequence is CASMRSTGDTQYF. CDR3 sequence (DNA): TGCGCCAGCATGAGGTCCACAGGCGATACGCAGTATTTT.